The source of this TCR beta chain is a study of beta chain features in type 1 diabetes. Reverse transcribing all isolated RNA meant expressed TCRB transcripts were sequenced. Sequencing used immunoSEQ multiplex PCR; TCRdb keeps in-frame clones, though not all of them. The sample has some 360,000 clones, roughly 9.8% seen once; the top ten hold 0.45% to 0.65%. Worth noting for this clone: Its antigen remains unknown.

Trimming removed 0 bases at V and 7 bases at J, with 10 bases between. This CDR3 region has 14 residues. The germline V gene encodes CDR1 SGHTS and CDR2 YDEGEE. Study results and caveats: All four CD4+ subsets from Type 1 diabetes patients carried moderately but significantly shorter TCRB CDR3s.

The sample was central memory CD4+ T cells from blood. The rearrangement links TRBV5-8 to TRBJ1-4; perhaps TRBD1 as D (5 bases). The receptor was derived from a man aged 25 to 45 with type 1 diabetes. The CDR3 DNA reads TGTGCCAGCAGCTTGGGGCAGGGTGGTGAAAAACTGTTTTTT. Protein product: CASSLGQGGEKLFF.